The present T cell receptor beta chain was sequenced within a study of T cells in localized non-small cell lung cancer. The table came from immunoSEQ multiplex PCR; TCRdb's copy has only in-frame clones and leaves some out. This table has around 28,000 clones, about 88% appearing once. The CDR3 length is 15 residues. Germline V gene data show CDR1 as MNHEY and CDR2 as SMNVEV (reference sequence). The V end was cut by 4 bases, the J end by 5 bases, with 14 bases between. The material sequenced was peripheral blood, taken before any cancer treatment. V usage is TRBV27 and J usage is TRBJ1-4; tentative D call: TRBD1 (5 bases). The sequence was collected from a female donor of 60 years or more with stage I lung adenocarcinoma. The CDR3 nucleotides read TGTGCCAGCAGTTCCATAGGTGCAGGGAATGAAAAACTGTTTTTT. It yields the protein CASSSIGAGNEKLFF.